This T cell receptor (beta chain) was obtained from a study of T cell responses to AZD1222 COVID-19 vaccine. Generated by immunoSEQ multiplex PCR, the TCRdb table keeps only in-frame clones and is missing some. This repertoire shows tens of thousands of clones, roughly 88% found once; its top ten account for approximately 1.4%. The study pooled second doses at about 4 or about 12 weeks. V dropped 2 bases and J dropped 2; count of bases not matched to a gene: 8. The CDR3 contains 18 residues. Germline CDR1 and CDR2: KGHDR and SFDVKD. As for this clone: As yet, its antigen is unknown.

Study-wide results and caveats: A mostly white British donor set with more females was recruited, and clonal diversity was possibly underestimated. Spike-specific TCR breadth rose after two AZD1222 doses, and depth rose as well.

This chain joins TRBV24-1 and TRBJ1-5; the match to TRBD1 covers 10 bases. The source material was peripheral blood, sampled 28 days after the second AZD1222 dose. This receptor was obtained from an adult who received the AZD1222 COVID-19 vaccine. The chain's CDR3 is CATSDSPGTGVGNQPQHF. DNA of the CDR3: TGTGCCACCAGTGATTCACCCGGGACAGGGGTTGGCAATCAGCCCCAGCATTTT.